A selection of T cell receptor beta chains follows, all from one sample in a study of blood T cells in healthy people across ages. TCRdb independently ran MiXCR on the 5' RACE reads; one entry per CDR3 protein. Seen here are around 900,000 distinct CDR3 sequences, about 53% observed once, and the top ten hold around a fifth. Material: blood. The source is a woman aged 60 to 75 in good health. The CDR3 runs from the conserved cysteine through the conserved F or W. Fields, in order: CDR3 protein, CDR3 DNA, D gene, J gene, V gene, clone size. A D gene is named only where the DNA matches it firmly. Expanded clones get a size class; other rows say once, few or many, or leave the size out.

CASSSATSGDPGRYYEQYF	TGTGCCAGCAGTTCCGCGACTAGCGGGGATCCGGGGAGGTACTACGAGCAGTACTTC	TRBD2	TRBJ2-7	TRBV12-3/TRBV12-4	NA
CASRTGRGNEQFF	TGTGCCAGCAGGACCGGGAGGGGGAATGAGCAGTTCTTC	TRBD2	TRBJ2-1	TRBV6-2/TRBV6-3	few
CASSLVSTSGGGDTQYF	TGTGCCAGCAGCTTAGTCTCGACTAGCGGGGGTGGGGATACGCAGTATTTT	TRBD2	TRBJ2-3	TRBV7-2	few
CASNFPGRVDHRGYTF	TGTGCCAGCAATTTTCCCGGTAGAGTAGACCACAGAGGCTACACCTTC	NA	TRBJ1-2	TRBV4-2	NA
CASSAGTPEGYTF	TGTGCCAGCAGCGCTGGGACACCAGAAGGCTACACCTTC	NA	TRBJ1-2	TRBV2	NA
CASSPQSLGGWTYNEQFF	TGTGCCAGCTCACCACAGAGTTTAGGAGGATGGACCTACAATGAGCAGTTCTTC	NA	TRBJ2-1	TRBV18	NA
CASSPGTGLYQETQYF	TGCGCCAGCAGCCCCGGGACAGGACTGTACCAAGAGACCCAGTACTTC	TRBD1	TRBJ2-5	TRBV4-3	NA
CSVEDGHTQYF	TGCAGCGTTGAAGACGGTCATACGCAGTATTTT	NA	TRBJ2-3	TRBV29-1	once
CASSSGVPTDTQYF	TGTGCCAGTAGTAGCGGTGTACCCACAGATACGCAGTATTTT	NA	TRBJ2-3	TRBV19	NA
CASSLDRGWEQFF	TGTGCCAGCAGCTTAGATCGGGGATGGGAGCAGTTCTTC	NA	TRBJ2-1	TRBV7-9	few
CASSLGPLAGMYF	TGTGCCAGCAGCCTCGGACCCTTAGCGGGCATGTACTTC	TRBD2	TRBJ2-7	TRBV3-1	few
CASSPTGIIAYGYTF	TGTGCCAGCAGCCCAACGGGGATAATAGCCTATGGCTACACCTTC	NA	TRBJ1-2	TRBV28	NA
CASSSPSGRSSYEQYF	TGTGCCAGCAGTAGTCCCAGCGGGAGGAGCTCCTACGAGCAGTACTTC	TRBD2	TRBJ2-7	TRBV6-2/TRBV6-3	NA
CSARDLTGGYNEQFF	TGCAGTGCTAGAGATCTCACCGGGGGCTACAATGAGCAGTTCTTC	NA	TRBJ2-1	TRBV20-1	NA
CAISADGTVDTQYF	TGTGCCATCAGTGCGGACGGGACTGTGGATACGCAGTATTTT	NA	TRBJ2-3	TRBV10-3	few
CASSLVVVETQYF	TGCGCCAGCAGCTTGGTAGTCGTGGAGACCCAGTACTTC	NA	TRBJ2-5	TRBV5-1	few
CASSSWGTMDTQYF	TGTGCCAGCAGTTCGTGGGGGACTATGGATACGCAGTATTTT	TRBD2	TRBJ2-3	TRBV27	NA
CASSRGWGTQYF	TGTGCCAGCAGCCGGGGTTGGGGGACCCAGTACTTC	NA	TRBJ2-5	TRBV7-9	few
CASSQDLTGGAWNYGYTF	TGCGCCAGCAGCCAAGACTTAACAGGGGGCGCGTGGAACTATGGCTACACCTTC	TRBD1	TRBJ1-2	TRBV4-1	NA